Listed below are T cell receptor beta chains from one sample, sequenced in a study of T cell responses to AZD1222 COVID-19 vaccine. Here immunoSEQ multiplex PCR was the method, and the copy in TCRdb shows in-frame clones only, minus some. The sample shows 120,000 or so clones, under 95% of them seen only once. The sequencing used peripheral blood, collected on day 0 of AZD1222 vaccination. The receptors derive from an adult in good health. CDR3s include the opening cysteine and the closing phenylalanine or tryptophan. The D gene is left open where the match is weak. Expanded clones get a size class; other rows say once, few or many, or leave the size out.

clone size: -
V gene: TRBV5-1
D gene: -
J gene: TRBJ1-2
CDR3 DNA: TGCGCCAGCGACGCGGGCTATGGCTACACCTTC
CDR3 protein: CASDAGYGYTF

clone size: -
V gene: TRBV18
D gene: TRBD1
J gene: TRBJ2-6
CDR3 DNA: TGTGCCAGCTCAGCCGACAGGGCCGGGGCCAACGTCCTGACTTTC
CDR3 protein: CASSADRAGANVLTF

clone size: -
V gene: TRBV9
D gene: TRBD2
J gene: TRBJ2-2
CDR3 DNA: TGTGCCACCAGCCGGCGGGGGAGCGGCCCGGTCACCGGGGAGCTGTTTTTT
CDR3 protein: CATSRRGSGPVTGELFF

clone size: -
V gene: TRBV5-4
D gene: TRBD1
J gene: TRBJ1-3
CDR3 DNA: TGTGCCAGCAGCCGGGACAGGGCTGGAAACACCATATATTTT
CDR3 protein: CASSRDRAGNTIYF

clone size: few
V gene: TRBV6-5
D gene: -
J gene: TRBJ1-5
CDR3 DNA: TGTGCCTTTGGCCGGGGCAATCAGCCCCAGCATTTT
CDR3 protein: CAFGRGNQPQHF

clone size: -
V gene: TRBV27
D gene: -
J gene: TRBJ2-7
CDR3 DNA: TGTGCCAGCTCCGTGGGGTCCGAGCAGTACTTC
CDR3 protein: CASSVGSEQYF

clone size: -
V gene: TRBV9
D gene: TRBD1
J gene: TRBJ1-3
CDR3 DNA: TGTGCCAGCAGCGTACAGGGGGCTGGAAACACCATATATTTT
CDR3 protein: CASSVQGAGNTIYF

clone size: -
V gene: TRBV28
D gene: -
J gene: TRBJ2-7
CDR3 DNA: TGTGCCAGCAGTTTACGGCAGGGTGATGAGCAGTACTTC
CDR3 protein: CASSLRQGDEQYF

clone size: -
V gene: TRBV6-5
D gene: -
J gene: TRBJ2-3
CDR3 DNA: TGTGCCAGCAGTTACTACGCCCAGGGTACAGATACGCAGTATTTT
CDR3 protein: CASSYYAQGTDTQYF

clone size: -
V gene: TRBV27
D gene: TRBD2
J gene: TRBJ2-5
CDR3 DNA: TGTGCCAGCAACTACCGACTAGCGGGGGCCGCAAACCAAGAGACCCAGTACTTC
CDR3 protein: CASNYRLAGAANQETQYF

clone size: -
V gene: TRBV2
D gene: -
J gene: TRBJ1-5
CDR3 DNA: TGTGCCAGCAGTGATCGACAGAGCAATCAGCCCCAGCATTTT
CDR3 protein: CASSDRQSNQPQHF

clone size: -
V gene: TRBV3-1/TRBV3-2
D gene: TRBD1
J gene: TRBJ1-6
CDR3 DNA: TGTGCCAGCAGCACCAGGACAGGCCGGGATTCACCCCTCCACTTT
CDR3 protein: CASSTRTGRDSPLHF

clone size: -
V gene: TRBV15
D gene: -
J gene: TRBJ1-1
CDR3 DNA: TGTGCCACCAGCAGAGATCAGGCGGATCTTGAAGCTTTCTTT
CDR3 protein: CATSRDQADLEAFF

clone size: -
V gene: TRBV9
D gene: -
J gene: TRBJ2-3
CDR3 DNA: TGTGCCAGCAGCGTATCGGCAGCTAGCACAGATACGCAGTATTTT
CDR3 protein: CASSVSAASTDTQYF

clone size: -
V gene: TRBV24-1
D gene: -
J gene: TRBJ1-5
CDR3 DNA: TGTGCCACCAGTGATTCGGGACCAAGCAATCAGCCCCAGCATTTT
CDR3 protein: CATSDSGPSNQPQHF

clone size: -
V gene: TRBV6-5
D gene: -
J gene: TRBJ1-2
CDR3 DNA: TGTGCCAGCAGTTTATGGCGTGCTGGCTACACCTTC
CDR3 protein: CASSLWRAGYTF

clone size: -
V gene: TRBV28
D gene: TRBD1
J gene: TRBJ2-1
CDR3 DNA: TGTGCCAGCAGTTTATTGCGAGGGGGCGAATACAATGAGCAGTTCTTC
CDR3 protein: CASSLLRGGEYNEQFF

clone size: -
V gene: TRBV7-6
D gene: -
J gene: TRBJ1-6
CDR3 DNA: TGTGCCAGCAGCTACGACAGCAGCAATTCACCCCTCCACTTT
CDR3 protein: CASSYDSSNSPLHF

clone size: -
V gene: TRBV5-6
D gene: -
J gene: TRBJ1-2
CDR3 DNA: TGTGCCAGCAGCACAACAGGGAGCGGTTTTGGCTACACCTTC
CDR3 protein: CASSTTGSGFGYTF

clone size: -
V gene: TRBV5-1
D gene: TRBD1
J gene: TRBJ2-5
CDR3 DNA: TGCGCCAGCAGCTTCATCGTGGGACAGGAGACCCAGTACTTC
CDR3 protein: CASSFIVGQETQYF

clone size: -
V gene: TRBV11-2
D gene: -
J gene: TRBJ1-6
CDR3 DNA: TGTGCCAGCAGCTTAGGGGGAGGGAGTAATTCACCCCTCCACTTT
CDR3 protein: CASSLGGGSNSPLHF

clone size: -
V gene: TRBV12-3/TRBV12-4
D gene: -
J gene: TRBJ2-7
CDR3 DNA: TGTGCCAGCAGTCCCACCGGTTACGAGCAGTACTTC
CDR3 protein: CASSPTGYEQYF

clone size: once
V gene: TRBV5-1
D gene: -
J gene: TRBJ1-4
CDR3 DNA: TGCGCCAGCAGCTCCCTATCAGGGGCACGAAATGAAAAACTGTTTTTT
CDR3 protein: CASSSLSGARNEKLFF

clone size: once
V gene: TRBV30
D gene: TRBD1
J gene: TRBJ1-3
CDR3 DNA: TGTGCCTGGGCCCGGGACAGGCACTCTGGAAACACCATATATTTT
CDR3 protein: CAWARDRHSGNTIYF

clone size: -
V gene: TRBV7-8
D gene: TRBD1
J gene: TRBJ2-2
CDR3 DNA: TGTGCCAGCAGTCCAGCGCGGCCAGGGGGCAGGGCCGGGGAGCTGTTTTTT
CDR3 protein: CASSPARPGGRAGELFF

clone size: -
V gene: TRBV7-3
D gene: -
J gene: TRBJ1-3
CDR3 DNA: TGTGCCAGCAGCTCGGGGACCGTAGGAAACACCATATATTTT
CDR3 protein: CASSSGTVGNTIYF

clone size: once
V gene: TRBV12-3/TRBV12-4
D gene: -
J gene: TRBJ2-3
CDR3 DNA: TGTGCCAGCAGTTTAGGACAACAGGATACGCAGTATTTT
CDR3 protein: CASSLGQQDTQYF

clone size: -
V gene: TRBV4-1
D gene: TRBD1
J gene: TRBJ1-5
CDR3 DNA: TGCGCCAGCAGTCTCGGACAGGGAAGAACTTATAGCAATCAGCCCCAGCATTTT
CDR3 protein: CASSLGQGRTYSNQPQHF

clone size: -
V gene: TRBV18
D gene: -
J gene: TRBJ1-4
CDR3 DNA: TGTGCCAGCTCACCACGGGGGTATAATGAAAAACTGTTTTTT
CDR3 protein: CASSPRGYNEKLFF

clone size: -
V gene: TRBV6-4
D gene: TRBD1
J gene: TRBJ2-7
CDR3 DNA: TGTGCCACAGTAAACATAGTGACAGGGCTGTGTGTTGTCAGGCACTACGAGCAGTACTTC
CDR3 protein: CATVNIVTGLCVVRHYEQYF

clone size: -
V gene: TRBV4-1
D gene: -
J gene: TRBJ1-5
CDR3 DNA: TGCGCCAGCAGCCAAGAGGAGGGGTACGGCAATCAGCCCCAGCATTTT
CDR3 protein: CASSQEEGYGNQPQHF

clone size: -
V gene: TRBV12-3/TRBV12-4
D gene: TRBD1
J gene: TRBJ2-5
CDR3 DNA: TGTGCCAGCAGGGGGACAGGGGGGGAGACCCAGTACTTC
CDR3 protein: CASRGTGGETQYF

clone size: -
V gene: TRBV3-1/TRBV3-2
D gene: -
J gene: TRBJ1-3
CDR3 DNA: TGTGCCAGCAGCCAAGGACACGGAAACACCATATATTTT
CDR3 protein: CASSQGHGNTIYF

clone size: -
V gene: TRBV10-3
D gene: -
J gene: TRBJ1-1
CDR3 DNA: TGTGCCACCCGGCTGTCAGGGGAAGCTTTCTTT
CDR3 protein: CATRLSGEAFF

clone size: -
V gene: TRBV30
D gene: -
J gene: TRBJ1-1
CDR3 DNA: TGTGCCTGTACAGGGAACTTATTGAACACTGAAGCTTTCTTT
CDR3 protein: CACTGNLLNTEAFF

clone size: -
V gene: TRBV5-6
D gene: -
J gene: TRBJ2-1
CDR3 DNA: TGTGCCAGCAGCTTGGTAAATTCAGGCAATGAGCAGTTCTTC
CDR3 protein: CASSLVNSGNEQFF

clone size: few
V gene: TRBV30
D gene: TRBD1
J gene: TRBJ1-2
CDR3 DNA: TGTGCCTGGAGGCCCGGGACAGGGGGCCTGGATGGCTACACCTTC
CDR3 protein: CAWRPGTGGLDGYTF

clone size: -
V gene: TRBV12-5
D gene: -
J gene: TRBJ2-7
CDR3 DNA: TGTGCTAAGGGTATTTGTAGGGGTCTAAGCTCCTACGAGCAGTACTTC
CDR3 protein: CAKGICRGLSSYEQYF

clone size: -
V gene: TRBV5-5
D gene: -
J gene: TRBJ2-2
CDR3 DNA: TGTGCCAGCAGCTTGGCCCCGAACACCGGGGAGCTGTTTTTT
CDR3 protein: CASSLAPNTGELFF

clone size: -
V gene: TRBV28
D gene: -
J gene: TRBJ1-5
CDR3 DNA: TGTGCCACCAATGACCCGGGGCCCAGCAATCAGCCCCAGCATTTT
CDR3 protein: CATNDPGPSNQPQHF

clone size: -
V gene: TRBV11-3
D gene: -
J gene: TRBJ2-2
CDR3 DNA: TGTGCCAGCAGCTTAGTGGCTCGTACAGCTAAGGGGGAGCTGTTTTTT
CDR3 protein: CASSLVARTAKGELFF

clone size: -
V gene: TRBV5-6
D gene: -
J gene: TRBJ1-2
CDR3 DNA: TGTGCCAGCAGGGGGGTGGGCTTCGGCTACACCTTC
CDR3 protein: CASRGVGFGYTF

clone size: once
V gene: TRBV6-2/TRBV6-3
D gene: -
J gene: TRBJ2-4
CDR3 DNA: TGTGCCAGCAGTCCATCAACCCAACACATAGCCAAAAACATTCAGTACTTC
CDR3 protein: CASSPSTQHIAKNIQYF

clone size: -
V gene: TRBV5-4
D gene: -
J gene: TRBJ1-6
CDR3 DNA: TGTGCCAGCAGCGCCGCCCTGGGGCAACTCTCCTATAATTCACCCCTCCACTTT
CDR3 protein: CASSAALGQLSYNSPLHF

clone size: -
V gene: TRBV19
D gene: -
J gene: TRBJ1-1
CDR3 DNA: TGTGCCAGTAGTATTGAGGTGGACACTGAAGCTTTCTTT
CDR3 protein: CASSIEVDTEAFF

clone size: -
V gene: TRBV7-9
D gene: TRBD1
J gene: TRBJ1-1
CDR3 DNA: TGTGCCAGCAGCCTGCCGGGACAGGGCACTGAAGCTTTCTTT
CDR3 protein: CASSLPGQGTEAFF

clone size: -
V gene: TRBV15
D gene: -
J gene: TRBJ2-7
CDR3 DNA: TGTGCCACCAGCAGAGAACAGGGATTTAGCGACGAGCAGTACTTC
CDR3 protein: CATSREQGFSDEQYF